This T cell receptor beta chain was recovered during a study of human T cells and chemical hapten exposure. This sample's time point: patch test 1, 2 weeks after DPC sensitization. The sample's treatment: therapeutic diphenylcyclopropenone sensitization with weekly scalp DPC. J lost 2 bases, V lost 5 bases, and 8 bases had no gene match. The CDR3 length is 16 residues. Germline V gives CDR1 SGHTA, CDR2 FQGNSA. This clonotype was recorded at least ten times. What it recognizes is unknown. Study-wide results and caveats: Significantly more large CDR3 similarity clusters were formed by expanded TCRs than by controls.

MiXCR was run by TCRdb on the RACE reads, yielding one entry per CDR3 protein. The sample records tens of thousands of distinct CDR3 sequences, 9.8% being singletons. This chain joins TRBV7-2 and TRBJ2-1; 8 bases align to TRBD2. This TCR derives from a woman in her 40s with alopecia areata. Some clones in this sample may be carry-over from other donors' samples. The sequencing used whole blood, collected in connection with sensitization to the hapten diphenylcyclopropenone (DPC). This CDR3 reads CASSPLAGTTYNEQFF. CDR3 nucleotide sequence: TGTGCCAGCAGCCCTTTAGCGGGGACTACCTACAATGAGCAGTTCTTC.